The 20 T cell receptor beta chains in this list originate from one sample, sequenced in a study of shared clonotypes between healthy human individuals. Positively selected for CCR7, the CD45RO-negative cells used as naive CD8 cells excluded terminally differentiated effector memory CD45RA+ cells. Here immunoSEQ multiplex PCR was the method, and the copy in TCRdb shows in-frame clones only, minus some. The sample holds nearly 600,000 clones, around 95% seen once. The specimen was naive CD8+ T cells sorted from blood. These receptors all stem from a woman aged 25 to 45 in good health.

V gene TRBV2 combines with J gene TRBJ2-7; D remains unclear. V shed 3 bases and J shed 3 bases, with 12 bases lying between them. The CDR3 is 14 amino acids. CDR1 is SNHLY and CDR2 is FYNNEI in the germline V gene. For the CDR3, the DNA is TGTGCCAGCAGTGACTCGGTCGGCGGCTACGAGCAGTACTTC. It encodes CASSDSVGGYEQYF.

The V call is TRBV19, the J call TRBJ1-2; no clear D gene. V lost 2 bases, J lost 1 base, and 11 bases lay in between. The germline CDR1 and CDR2 sequences are LNHDA and SQIVND (reference sequence). CDR3 size: 15 residues. DNA for the CDR3: TGTGCCAGTAGTATAATCTCAGAAATTAACTATGGCTACACCTTC. It yields the protein CASSIISEINYGYTF.

V and J are TRBV9 and TRBJ2-4; the match to TRBD1 covers 10 bases. The V segment lost 3 bases and the J segment 5 bases; nucleotides outside the gene matches: 8. Germline V lookup: CDR1 SGDLS, CDR2 YYNGEE. This CDR3 region has 16 residues. CDR3 amino acids: CASSEGQGIKENIQYF. CDR3 sequence (DNA): TGTGCCAGCAGCGAGGGACAGGGGATAAAAGAAAACATTCAGTACTTC.

V gene TRBV27 combines with J gene TRBJ2-5; no clear D. Trimming stripped 6 bases from V and 5 bases from J, with 10 bases between. Germline V gene lookup returns CDR1 MNHEY and CDR2 SMNVEV (reference sequence). The CDR3 runs 12 residues. CDR3 protein: CASSRPFETQYF. The CDR3 DNA sequence: TGTGCCAGCAGCCGTCCGTTTGAGACCCAGTACTTC.

CDR3 in DNA: TGTGCCATCGGCCGGGACCACTCCTACGAGCAGTACTTC. It encodes CAIGRDHSYEQYF. The rearrangement joins TRBV28 to TRBJ2-5; the D gene could be TRBD1 or TRBD2 (5 bases each). Near its end, the DNA agrees better with TRBJ2-7, so the J call may be wrong. The length of the CDR3 is 13 residues. CDR1 and CDR2 (germline): MDHEN, SYDVKM.

The V call is TRBV27, the J call TRBJ1-2, with D uncertain. The germline V gene has CDR1 MNHEY and CDR2 SMNVEV (reference sequence). V gave up 0 bases and J gave up 1 base, with 12 bases separating them. CDR3 length: 16 amino acids. CDR3 residues: CASSLSGSGSNYGYTF. DNA for the CDR3: TGTGCCAGCAGTTTATCGGGGAGTGGAAGTAACTATGGCTACACCTTC.

The V gene is TRBV6-5, the J gene TRBJ1-4; 8 nucleotides match TRBD1. J gave up 8 bases and V 4 bases, and 6 bases lay outside the gene matches. CDR3 length: 14 amino acids. Germline V lookup: CDR1 MNHEY, CDR2 SVGAGI. CDR3 sequence (DNA): TGTGCCAGCAGTTTGACAGGGGCGGGAGAAAAACTGTTTTTT. Encoded protein: CASSLTGAGEKLFF.

In its sample, this clone was seen a few times. The chain recombines TRBV11-2 with TRBJ2-7; D is undetermined. Germline V gives CDR1 SGHAT, CDR2 FQNNGV. The CDR3 sequence is 10 residues long. Between the trimmed V and J ends, which lost 8 bases and 5 bases, there was a span of 7 bases. CDR3 sequence reads: CASSGHEQYF. Written as DNA, the CDR3 is TGTGCCAGCTCCGGCCACGAGCAGTACTTC.

The chain joins TRBV4-2 to TRBJ2-3, with TRBD2 identical over 7 bases. This CDR3 contains 18 residues. The junction had 12 bases not matched to a gene; V was cut back by 0 bases and J by 3 bases. Germline loops: CDR1 LGHNA, CDR2 YNFKEQ. CDR3 loop: CASSQELREGPRTDTQYF. The CDR3 region has the DNA TGTGCCAGCAGCCAAGAGCTGAGGGAGGGCCCTCGTACAGATACGCAGTATTTT.

This clone came up once. The chain combines TRBV6-5 with TRBJ1-2, with unresolved D. The CDR3 is made up of 13 amino acids. Germline values: CDR1 MNHEY, CDR2 SVGAGI. V shed 3 bases and J shed 8 bases, with 13 bases lying between them. CDR3 in amino acids: CASSYMSGAGYTF. CDR3 DNA: TGTGCCAGCAGTTATATGTCAGGAGCCGGCTACACCTTC.

The V gene is TRBV5-4, the J gene TRBJ2-5; 9 bases agree with TRBD2. After removal of 0 bases from V and 4 bases from J, the junction contained 10 bases not matched to a gene. CDR1 is SGHNT, CDR2 YYREEE, per germline (reference sequence). The CDR3 runs 17 residues. CDR3 residues: CASSLVGTGGRGETQYF. CDR3 nucleotide sequence: TGTGCCAGCAGCTTGGTGGGGACTGGCGGGAGGGGAGAGACCCAGTACTTC.

The J gene is TRBJ1-4, the V gene TRBV28, with D possibly matching TRBD1 (6 bases). This CDR3 has 15 residues. V lost 3 bases to trimming and J lost 12 bases, with 20 bases between them. The germline V gene encodes CDR1 MDHEN and CDR2 SYDVKM. The DNA of the CDR3 is TGTGCCAGCAGTTTTTTTTTCCGGCAGGGGTGGGAACTGTTTTTT. Its protein product is CASSFFFRQGWELFF. The whole variable domain, filled in from reference TRBV28 and TRBJ1-4, reads DVKVTQSSRYLVKRTGEKVFLECVQDMDHENMFWYRQDPGLGLRLIYFSYDVKMKEKGDIPEGYSVSREKKERFSLILESASTNQTSMYLCASSFFFRQGWELFFGSGTQLSVL.

The rearrangement joins TRBV2 to TRBJ1-1; TRBD1 might be the D (6 bases). V gave up 1 base and J gave up 8 bases, with 11 bases separating them. The CDR3 consists of 13 residues. In germline, CDR1 is SNHLY, CDR2 FYNNEI. The CDR3: CASSEGTAKEAFF. As DNA, the CDR3 is TGTGCCAGCAGTGAAGGGACAGCAAAGGAAGCTTTCTTT.

The count of this clone is one. V and J are TRBV21-1 and TRBJ2-7; the D segment call TRBD2 is taken from the table without a DNA check. TRBV21-1 is a pseudogene segment. The CDR3 length is 17 residues. CDR3 sequence reads: CASSKGVTSVNSYEQYF. The CDR3 bases are TGTGCCAGCAGCAAAGGGGTCACTAGCGTGAATTCCTACGAGCAGTACTTC.

The genes are TRBV29-1 and TRBJ2-7; D gene unclear. Deletions cut 3 bases from V and 5 bases from J, with 11 bases between. The V gene's germline CDR1 is SQVTM and CDR2 ANQGSEA. This CDR3 is built from 12 residues. The CDR3 sequence: CSVELGGDEQYF. As DNA, the CDR3 is TGCAGCGTTGAGCTGGGCGGCGACGAGCAGTACTTC.

CDR3 in amino acids: CASSRRGTDNEQFF. As DNA, the CDR3 is TGCGCCAGCAGCCGTCGCGGGACAGACAATGAGCAGTTCTTC. This chain uses TRBV4-1 with TRBJ2-1, with D maybe TRBD1 (7 bases). V gave up 4 bases and J gave up 5 bases, with 12 bases separating them. Per germline, CDR1 MGHRA and CDR2 YSYEKL. The CDR3 has 14 residues.

This sequence joins TRBV19 and TRBJ2-1, with 10 bases identical to TRBD2. Trimming cost V 7 bases and J 6 bases; bases outside gene matches: 3. Germline assignment: CDR1 LNHDA and CDR2 SQIVND (reference sequence). CDR3 length equals 13 residues. The CDR3 region has the DNA TGTGCCAGTAAAGCGGGAGGGTTCAATGAGCAGTTCTTC. Translation: CASKAGGFNEQFF.

The chain couples TRBV10-1 to TRBJ2-2; 7 bases match TRBD2. The CDR3 covers 15 residues. CDR1 and CDR2 from the germline V gene are WNHNN and SYGVQD (reference sequence). V was pared by 2 bases and J by 5 bases, with 5 bases of the junction left unmatched. CDR3 sequence (DNA): TGCGCCAGCAGTGAGGGGCGGGGAGGGACCGGGGAGCTGTTTTTT. This translates into CASSEGRGGTGELFF.

The rearrangement joins TRBV28 to TRBJ2-7, with D perhaps TRBD2 (5 bases). The CDR3 is made up of 16 amino acids. Germline values: CDR1 MDHEN, CDR2 SYDVKM. Trimming took 3 bases from V and 1 from J, leaving 16 bases between them. The CDR3 DNA reads TGTGCCAGCAGTTTTCTCAGCGGTAAATTATCCTACGAGCAGTACTTC. It specifies CASSFLSGKLSYEQYF.

The rearrangement joins TRBV14 to TRBJ2-5; D may be TRBD2 (6 bases). V gave up 0 bases and J gave up 2 bases, with 16 bases separating them. This CDR3 comprises 17 residues. Per the germline V gene, CDR1 is SGHDN and CDR2 is FVKESK. The CDR3 loop is CASSQDFGGSIQETQYF. Here the CDR3 DNA reads TGTGCCAGCAGCCAAGATTTCGGGGGTTCAATACAAGAGACCCAGTACTTC.